The clone carrying this T cell receptor (beta chain) was observed a single time. This record comes from a study of T cell changes during pregnancy in multiple sclerosis. Clones were read by immunoSEQ multiplex PCR, and TCRdb kept only the in-frame ones, dropping some. The sample contains around 60,000 clones, 93% of which appear only once. Germline assignment: CDR1 LNHDA and CDR2 SQIVND (reference sequence). V shed 6 bases, J shed 10 bases, and the junction held 7 bases outside the gene matches. There are 13 residues in the CDR3. The sequences come from peripheral blood, collected after pregnancy. V gene TRBV19 combines with J gene TRBJ2-1; TRBD2 agrees at 9 bases. This sequence originates from a female donor with multiple sclerosis, enrolled in a pregnancy study. The CDR3 sequence is CASSPQGLAEQFF. CDR3 in DNA: TGTGCCAGTAGCCCCCAAGGACTAGCGGAGCAGTTCTTC.